One and the same sample provided the 25 T cell receptor beta chains below, sequenced in a study of cytomegalovirus exposure and HLA in healthy donors. The PCR employed 60 Vbeta primers together with 13 Jbeta primers. TCRdb's copy holds only in-frame clones and misses some; the assay was immunoSEQ multiplex PCR. The table lists approximately 130,000 clones, 65% to 90% of them singletons. Specimen: PBMCs. The receptors stem from a man between 45 and 60 years old in good health and CMV-seronegative.

V usage is TRBV15 and J usage is TRBJ1-6, with 9 bases aligning to TRBD1. The CDR3 spans 16 residues. Germline assignment: CDR1 LNHNV and CDR2 YYDKDF (reference sequence). With 3 bases clipped from V and 9 bases from J, the junction kept 9 bases outside the gene matches. The CDR3 reads CATSRDRRDRVSPLHF. The CDR3 nucleotides are TGTGCCACCAGCAGGGATCGTCGGGACAGGGTTTCACCCCTCCACTTT.

This clone was recorded only once. J is TRBJ1-3 and V is TRBV5-4; tentative D call: TRBD1 (5 bases). The CDR3 sequence is 15 residues long. In germline, CDR1 is SGHNT, CDR2 YYREEE (reference sequence). Trimming took 0 bases from V and 2 from J, leaving 9 bases between them. CDR3 loop: CASSLAPGPGNTIYF. As DNA, the CDR3 is TGTGCCAGCAGCTTGGCCCCAGGGCCTGGAAACACCATATATTTT.

This chain uses TRBV7-2 with TRBJ1-2; D is undetermined. There are 14 residues in the CDR3. Germline loops: CDR1 SGHTA, CDR2 FQGNSA. V was pared by 5 bases and J by 4 bases, with 14 bases between. In DNA form, the CDR3 reads TGTGCCAGCAGCCCCACCCTCGAGATCTATGGCTACACCTTC. Amino acid sequence: CASSPTLEIYGYTF.

This clone was observed once. J is TRBJ2-1 and V is TRBV5-1; D is unclear. This CDR3 has 14 amino acids. From germline, CDR1 is SGHRS and CDR2 YFSETQ. V was cut by 4 bases and J by 3 bases, with 11 bases left in between. CDR3 sequence (DNA): TGCGCCAGCAGCGCCGGGTCCCACTACAATGAGCAGTTCTTC. Its translation is CASSAGSHYNEQFF.

The rearrangement links TRBV5-1 to TRBJ2-1; 8 bases map to TRBD2. CDR3 size: 16 residues. CDR1 is SGHRS, CDR2 YFSETQ, per germline. Trimming cost V 1 base and J 2 bases; bases outside gene matches: 5. Here the CDR3 reads CASSLWALAAYNEQFF. The CDR3, as DNA: TGCGCCAGCAGCTTGTGGGCACTAGCGGCCTACAATGAGCAGTTCTTC.

For the CDR3, the DNA is TGCGCCAGCAGTGAGACAGGGGGCTACGAGCAGTACTTC. This gives the protein CASSETGGYEQYF. This chain connects TRBV10-2 to TRBJ2-7, with TRBD1 matching 8 bases. Unmatched junction bases numbered 0, after V lost 2 bases and J lost 3 bases. The germline gives CDR1 WSHSY, CDR2 SAAADI. The CDR3 runs to 13 residues.

The chain joins TRBV27 to TRBJ2-7; weak D call: TRBD1 (6 bases). The CDR3 is made up of 14 amino acids. With 1 base removed from V and 4 bases from J, the gap between germline ends came to 11 bases. Germline loops: CDR1 MNHEY, CDR2 SMNVEV (reference sequence). This CDR3 reads CASSLYPQGYEQYF. In nucleotides, the CDR3 is TGTGCCAGCAGTTTATATCCACAGGGATACGAGCAGTACTTC.

The chain has TRBV7-2 and TRBJ1-1, with 7 bases fitting TRBD1. This CDR3 has 14 residues. With 5 bases clipped from V and 5 bases from J, the junction kept 8 bases outside the gene matches. CDR1 is SGHTA and CDR2 is FQGNSA in the germline V gene. The CDR3 nucleotides read TGTGCCAGCAGCCCCACAGGGGCCAAGACTGAAGCTTTCTTT. The encoded protein is CASSPTGAKTEAFF.

This CDR3 reads CSVRGSTDTQYF. The CDR3, as DNA: TGCAGCGTTCGGGGGAGCACAGATACGCAGTATTTT. This sequence joins TRBV29-1 and TRBJ2-3; TRBD2 is a possible D gene (6 bases). In germline, CDR1 is SQVTM, CDR2 ANQGSEA. The CDR3 spans 12 residues. Deletions cut 5 bases from V and 0 bases from J, with 6 bases between.

For the CDR3, the DNA is TGTGCCAGCAGAGCTAGCGGGGGCGGGAATGAGCAGTTCTTC. It translates to CASRASGGGNEQFF. The chain uses TRBV2 and TRBJ2-1; 10 bases map to TRBD2. The CDR3 totals 14 residues. Germline V CDR1 and CDR2: SNHLY, FYNNEI. V shed 6 bases, J shed 7 bases, and the junction held 6 bases outside the gene matches.

This CDR3 is CATGQGQSEQYF. As DNA, the CDR3 is TGTGCCACGGGACAGGGTCAATCCGAGCAGTACTTC. The V and J genes are TRBV7-9 and TRBJ2-5, with 9 positions matching TRBD1. The J call is in doubt because the DNA end fits TRBJ2-7 better. From germline, CDR1 is SEHNR and CDR2 FQNEAQ (reference sequence). This CDR3 has 12 residues.

This chain connects TRBV6-1 to TRBJ1-6; D is perhaps TRBD1 (5 bases). Germline V gives CDR1 MNHNS, CDR2 SASEGT. V lost 3 bases and J 8 bases, leaving 14 bases between the germline ends. The length of the CDR3 is 15 residues. CDR3 DNA sequence: TGTGCCAGCAGTGACCTCCAGGGTGGAGATTCACCCCTCCACTTT. This sequence encodes CASSDLQGGDSPLHF.

The chain links TRBV9 to TRBJ2-5; 12 bases align to TRBD2. Germline CDR1 reads SGDLS; CDR2 reads YYNGEE. This CDR3 spans 16 amino acids. V was pared by 4 bases and J by 0 bases, with 4 bases of the junction left unmatched. CDR3 loop: CASSPLAGGNQETQYF. In nucleotides, the CDR3 is TGTGCCAGCAGCCCTCTAGCGGGGGGGAACCAAGAGACCCAGTACTTC.

This chain connects TRBV9 to TRBJ2-5; TRBD2 is a possible D gene (6 bases). Trimming removed 0 bases at V and 3 bases at J, with 9 bases between. This CDR3 has 14 residues. Germline V lookup: CDR1 SGDLS, CDR2 YYNGEE. DNA of the CDR3: TGTGCCAGCAGCGTAGCACTAGCTGAAGAGACCCAGTACTTC. This codes for CASSVALAEETQYF.

This clone turned up a few times. The chain recombines TRBV9 with TRBJ2-1; TRBD2 agrees at 11 bases. The CDR3 is made up of 16 amino acids. Germline CDR1 is SGDLS and CDR2 is YYNGEE. V shed 4 bases and J 8 bases; nucleotides not matched to a gene: 11. The CDR3 nucleotides read TGTGCCAGCAGCTCGCTAGCGGGGGGCGCAGGCGATGAGCAGTTCTTC. The encoded protein is CASSSLAGGAGDEQFF.

The chain employs TRBV5-1 and TRBJ1-3; 7 bases are shared with TRBD1. Germline CDR1 reads SGHRS; CDR2 reads YFSETQ. V lost 4 bases and J lost 0; bases outside the gene matches: 4. The CDR3 is 15 amino acids. The CDR3 nucleotides read TGCGCCAGCAGCGATGGGACAGTCTCTGGAAACACCATATATTTT. It encodes CASSDGTVSGNTIYF.

The chain's CDR3 is CASSLASGGRDTQYF. The CDR3 nucleotides are TGTGCCAGCAGCTTAGCTTCGGGGGGCCGAGATACGCAGTATTTT. The rearrangement uses TRBV7-9 and TRBJ2-3; a possible D gene is TRBD2 (7 bases). This CDR3 has 15 amino acids. V was trimmed by 0 bases and J by 5 bases, leaving 12 bases between them. Germline V CDR1 and CDR2: SEHNR, FQNEAQ (reference sequence).

The chain combines TRBV4-1 with TRBJ2-5; TRBD2 agrees at 7 bases. The CDR3 extends over 14 amino acids. J lost 3 bases, V lost 6 bases, and 7 bases had no gene match. The germline V gene encodes CDR1 MGHRA and CDR2 YSYEKL. The CDR3 region has the DNA TGCGCCAGCAGGCAACTGGGGGGGAAAGAGACCCAGTACTTC. It specifies CASRQLGGKETQYF.

This clone was counted once. V gene TRBV7-2 combines with J gene TRBJ2-1; 9 bases fit TRBD1. The CDR3 is 15 residues long. Germline trimming cut 4 bases from V and 7 bases from J; bases unmatched to any gene: 8. Germline lookup yields CDR1 SGHTA and CDR2 FQGNSA. The CDR3 DNA sequence: TGTGCCAGCAGCTATGACAGGGGGAGAGAGAATGAGCAGTTCTTC. Its translation is CASSYDRGRENEQFF.

The gene calls are TRBV15 and TRBJ2-3; TRBD2 is a possible D gene (6 bases). Germline CDR1 reads LNHNV; CDR2 reads YYDKDF (reference sequence). The V end was cut by 1 base, the J end by 1 base, with 9 bases between. The CDR3 sequence is 15 residues long. The CDR3 nucleotides are TGTGCCACCAGCAGAGGGTTAGCGGGCACAGATACGCAGTATTTT. It yields the protein CATSRGLAGTDTQYF.

This clone was seen just once. The rearrangement links TRBV9 to TRBJ1-2; TRBD1 agrees at 8 bases. This CDR3 is 20 amino acids long. Trimming at V came to 0 bases and at J to 8 bases, leaving 24 bases not matched to a gene. Looked up from germline, CDR1 is SGDLS and CDR2 is YYNGEE. The CDR3 DNA reads as TGTGCCAGCAGCGTAGATAGTGGAGGCCACCGGACAGGGAACAAGAAGGGCTACACCTTC. As protein: CASSVDSGGHRTGNKKGYTF.

J is TRBJ2-2 and V is TRBV11-3; D might be TRBD2 (7 bases). The germline V and J ends were trimmed by 5 bases and 3 bases, with 22 bases remaining between them. The germline V gene has CDR1 SGHNT and CDR2 YENEEA. This CDR3 region has 18 residues. CDR3 loop: CASSVSDWGGADTGELFF. The CDR3 nucleotides are TGTGCCAGCAGCGTCTCCGATTGGGGGGGCGCCGACACCGGGGAGCTGTTTTTT.

This clone appeared a single time. The chain employs TRBV7-6 and TRBJ1-2; D is possibly TRBD1 (6 bases). The CDR3 sequence is 14 residues long. Trimming pared 5 bases from V and 8 bases from J, leaving 18 bases between. CDR1 and CDR2 from the germline V gene are SGHVS and FNYEAQ. The chain's CDR3 is CASSPDSAPRGYTF. As DNA, the CDR3 is TGTGCCAGCAGCCCGGACAGTGCCCCTAGGGGCTACACCTTC.

In regard to this clone: Other DNA sequences in the same sample also yield this CDR3. The chain has TRBV5-6 and TRBJ1-6; perhaps TRBD1 as D (6 bases). Looked up from germline, CDR1 is SGHDT and CDR2 is YYEEEE. The CDR3 loop spans 19 amino acids. Trimming took off 3 bases at V and 1 base at J, with 20 bases between the two ends. The CDR3 region is CASSSYPGHHRSYNSPLHF. DNA for the CDR3: TGTGCCAGCAGCTCTTATCCGGGACACCACCGGTCCTATAATTCACCCCTCCACTTT.

Concerning this clone: This likely reflects a read error, since a far larger clone is one base away. The rearrangement links TRBV5-4 to TRBJ1-2; D not resolved. The CDR3 contains 14 residues. Germline loops: CDR1 SGHNT, CDR2 YYREEE (reference sequence). The CDR3 protein is CASSFYGGNYVYTF. For the CDR3, the DNA is TGTGCCAGCAGCTTTTACGGAGGGAACTATGTCTACACCTTC.